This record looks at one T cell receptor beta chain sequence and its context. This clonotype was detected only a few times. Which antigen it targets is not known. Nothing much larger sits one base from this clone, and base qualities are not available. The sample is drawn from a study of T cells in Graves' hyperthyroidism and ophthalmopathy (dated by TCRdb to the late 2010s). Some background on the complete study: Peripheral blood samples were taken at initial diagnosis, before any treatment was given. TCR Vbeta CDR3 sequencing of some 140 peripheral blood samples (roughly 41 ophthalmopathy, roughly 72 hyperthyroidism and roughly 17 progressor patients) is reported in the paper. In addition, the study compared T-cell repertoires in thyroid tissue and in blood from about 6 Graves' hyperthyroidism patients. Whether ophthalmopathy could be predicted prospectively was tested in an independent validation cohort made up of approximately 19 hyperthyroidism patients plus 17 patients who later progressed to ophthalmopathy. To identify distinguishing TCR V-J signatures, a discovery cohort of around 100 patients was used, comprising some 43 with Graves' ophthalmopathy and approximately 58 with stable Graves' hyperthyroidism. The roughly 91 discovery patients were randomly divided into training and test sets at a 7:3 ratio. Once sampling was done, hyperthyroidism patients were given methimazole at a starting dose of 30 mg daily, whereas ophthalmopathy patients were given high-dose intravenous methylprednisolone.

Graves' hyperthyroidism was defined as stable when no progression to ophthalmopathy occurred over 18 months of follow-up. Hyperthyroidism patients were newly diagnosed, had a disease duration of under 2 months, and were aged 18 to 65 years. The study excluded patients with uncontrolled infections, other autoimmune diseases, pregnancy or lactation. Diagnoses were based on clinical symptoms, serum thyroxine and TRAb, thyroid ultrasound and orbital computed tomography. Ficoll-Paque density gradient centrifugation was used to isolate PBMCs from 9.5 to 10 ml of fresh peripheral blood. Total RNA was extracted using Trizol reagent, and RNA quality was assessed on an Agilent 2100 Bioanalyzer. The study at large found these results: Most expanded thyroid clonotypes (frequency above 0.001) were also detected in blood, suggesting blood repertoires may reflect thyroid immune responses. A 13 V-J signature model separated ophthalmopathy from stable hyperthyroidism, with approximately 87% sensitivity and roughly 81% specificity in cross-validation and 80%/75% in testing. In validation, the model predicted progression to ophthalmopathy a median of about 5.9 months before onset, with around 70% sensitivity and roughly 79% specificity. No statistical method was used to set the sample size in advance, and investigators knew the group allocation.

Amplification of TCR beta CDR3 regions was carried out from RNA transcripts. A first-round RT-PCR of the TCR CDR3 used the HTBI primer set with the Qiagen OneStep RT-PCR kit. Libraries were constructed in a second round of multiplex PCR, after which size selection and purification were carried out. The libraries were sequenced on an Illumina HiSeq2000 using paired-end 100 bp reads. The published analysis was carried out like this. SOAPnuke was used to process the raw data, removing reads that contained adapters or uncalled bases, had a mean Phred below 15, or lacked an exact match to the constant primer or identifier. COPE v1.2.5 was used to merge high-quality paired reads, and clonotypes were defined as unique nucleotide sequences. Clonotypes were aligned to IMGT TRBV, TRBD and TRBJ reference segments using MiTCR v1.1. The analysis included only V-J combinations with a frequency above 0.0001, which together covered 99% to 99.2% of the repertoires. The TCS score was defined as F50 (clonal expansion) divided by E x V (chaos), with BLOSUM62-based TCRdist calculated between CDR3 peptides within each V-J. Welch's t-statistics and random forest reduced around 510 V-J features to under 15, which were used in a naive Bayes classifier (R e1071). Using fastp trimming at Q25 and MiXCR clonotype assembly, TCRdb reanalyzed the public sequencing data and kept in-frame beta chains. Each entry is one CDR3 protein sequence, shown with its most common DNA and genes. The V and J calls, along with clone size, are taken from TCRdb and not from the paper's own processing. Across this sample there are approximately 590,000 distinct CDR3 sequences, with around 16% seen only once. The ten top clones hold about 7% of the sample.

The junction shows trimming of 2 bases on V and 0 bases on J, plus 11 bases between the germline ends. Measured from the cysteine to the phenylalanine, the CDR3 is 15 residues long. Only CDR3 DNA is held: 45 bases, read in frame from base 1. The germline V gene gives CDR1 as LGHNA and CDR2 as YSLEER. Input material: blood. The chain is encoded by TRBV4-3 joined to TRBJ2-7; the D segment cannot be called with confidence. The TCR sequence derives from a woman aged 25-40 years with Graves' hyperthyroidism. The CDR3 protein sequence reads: CASSQTPEPSYEQYF. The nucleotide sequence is TGCGCCAGCAGCCAAACACCCGAGCCCTCCTACGAGCAGTACTTC.